This TCR beta chain was recovered during a study of metastatic and nonmetastatic thyroid tumors (dated by TCRdb to 2019 to 2021). The study in broad terms: Repertoires from peripheral blood and from tumor or nodule tissue samples of malignant and benign thyroid patients were compared.

Before undergoing thyroid surgery, none of the patients had been given any kind of treatment. Using T-cell receptor beta sequencing, the study looked back at clinical samples from patients collected from about 2011 to 2019. Overall study results and their limits: In both blood and tumor samples, malignant tumors were reported to have significantly higher TCR beta diversity than benign nodules.

This clone appeared many times. It has no known antigen specificity. It has no much larger one-base neighbor in the sample; base qualities were not kept. The CDR3 runs 14 amino acids, cysteine and phenylalanine included. The kept DNA is CDR3 alone, 42 bases in frame from the first base. Trimming takes 5 bases from V and 7 bases from J, and the germline ends sit 12 bases apart. According to the germline V gene, CDR1 reads LGHNA and CDR2 reads YNFKEQ. The protocol used for the library was PCR. Reads for this sample came from an Illumina HiSeq 4000. High-throughput sequencing was used to profile the TCR beta-chain CDR3 region of every patient. In the original analysis: The researchers built a classifier to tell apart papillary thyroid cancer patients with distant metastasis, based on CDR3 differences among clinicopathological groups. Repertoire diversity was assessed with the Shannon index, and tumor-blood repertoire similarity with the Morisita-Horn index. TCRdb ran its own pipeline on the public reads, namely fastp trimming at Q25 and MiXCR clone calling, and kept in-frame beta chains. These V and J calls originate from TCRdb's pipeline instead of the authors' own analysis. In all, the sample holds tens of thousands of clones, and about a sixth of those were seen once. The ten most abundant clones make up 10% to 13% of the sample.

The specimen was blood. The chain was built from TRBV4-2 and TRBJ1-6; the D gene cannot be named for sure. The origin of this receptor is a female donor with papillary thyroid cancer or a benign thyroid nodule (not recorded which). Some clones in this sample may be carry-over from other donors' samples. The CDR3 here reads CASSSVLGNSPLHF. The sequenced DNA: TGTGCCAGCAGCTCGGTCCTGGGGAATTCACCCCTCCACTTT.